Listed below are T cell receptor beta chains from one sample, sequenced in a study of T cells in Graves' hyperthyroidism and ophthalmopathy. TCRdb independently ran MiXCR on the multiplex PCR reads; one entry per CDR3 protein. The sample holds 700,000 to 850,000 distinct CDR3 sequences, approximately 36% seen once. Specimen: blood. The source is a woman aged 40 to 49 with Graves' hyperthyroidism. Both conserved end residues are part of each CDR3. The order of the fields is clone size, J gene, D gene, V gene, CDR3 DNA, CDR3 protein. The D gene is left open where the match is weak. Clone size is not always given. Where it is, it says once, few, many or a class for expanded clones.

clone size: few; J gene: TRBJ2-2; D gene: NA; V gene: TRBV15; CDR3 DNA: TGTGCCACCAGCAGGCCCCCGGTTAACATACCGAACACCGGGGAGCTGTTTTTT; CDR3 protein: CATSRPPVNIPNTGELFF
clone size: many; J gene: TRBJ1-1; D gene: TRBD1; V gene: TRBV12-3/TRBV12-4; CDR3 DNA: TGTGCCAGCAGTCCGACAGGGGTTAACACTGAAGCTTTCTTT; CDR3 protein: CASSPTGVNTEAFF
clone size: many; J gene: TRBJ1-5; D gene: NA; V gene: TRBV19; CDR3 DNA: TGTGCCAGTAGTAGTCCGAAGGGGGTCGGCGGGGGTCAGCCCCAGCATTTT; CDR3 protein: CASSSPKGVGGGQPQHF
clone size: NA; J gene: TRBJ2-2; D gene: TRBD2; V gene: TRBV7-2; CDR3 DNA: TGTGCCAGCAGCATCCGTAGCGGGGGAGATATCCGCGCGAACACCGGGGAACTGTTTTTT; CDR3 protein: CASSIRSGGDIRANTGELFF
clone size: NA; J gene: TRBJ2-7; D gene: TRBD1; V gene: TRBV25-1; CDR3 DNA: TGTGCCAGCAGTGGGGGGACAGGGGGCTCCTACGAGCAGTACTTC; CDR3 protein: CASSGGTGGSYEQYF
clone size: NA; J gene: TRBJ1-4; D gene: NA; V gene: TRBV6-1; CDR3 DNA: TGTGCCAGCAGACGACCCGGGACACTGTTTTTT; CDR3 protein: CASRRPGTLFF
clone size: few; J gene: TRBJ1-1; D gene: NA; V gene: TRBV25-1; CDR3 DNA: TGTGCCCCCGGGAGGAGGACAAACACTGAAGCTTTCTTT; CDR3 protein: CAPGRRTNTEAFF
clone size: NA; J gene: TRBJ2-1; D gene: NA; V gene: TRBV7-2; CDR3 DNA: TGTGCCAGCAGCCTCAGGAAGAGCTCCTACAATGAGCAGTTCTTC; CDR3 protein: CASSLRKSSYNEQFF
clone size: many; J gene: TRBJ2-5; D gene: TRBD1; V gene: TRBV20-1; CDR3 DNA: TGCAGTGCTAACCGGGACAGCTTCCAAGAGACCCAGTACTTC; CDR3 protein: CSANRDSFQETQYF
clone size: NA; J gene: TRBJ1-2; D gene: NA; V gene: TRBV10-3; CDR3 DNA: TGTGCCATCAGTCAAACCGGGACCTATGGCTACACCTTC; CDR3 protein: CAISQTGTYGYTF
clone size: many; J gene: TRBJ2-1; D gene: NA; V gene: TRBV7-2; CDR3 DNA: TGTGCCAGCAGCTTAGCCGAAGTGACTGAGCAGTTCTTC; CDR3 protein: CASSLAEVTEQFF
clone size: many; J gene: TRBJ2-5; D gene: NA; V gene: TRBV3-1; CDR3 DNA: TGTGCCAGCAGCCAAGGGGCGGAGACCCAGTACTTC; CDR3 protein: CASSQGAETQYF
clone size: NA; J gene: TRBJ1-6; D gene: TRBD1; V gene: TRBV7-9; CDR3 DNA: TGTGCCAGCAGCGACCCGGGACAGGGTAATTCACCCCTCCACTTT; CDR3 protein: CASSDPGQGNSPLHF
clone size: NA; J gene: TRBJ1-2; D gene: NA; V gene: TRBV29-1; CDR3 DNA: TGCAGCTGGGGGGAGGCTGGCTACACCTTC; CDR3 protein: CSWGEAGYTF
clone size: NA; J gene: TRBJ1-2; D gene: NA; V gene: TRBV7-9; CDR3 DNA: TGTGCCAGCAGTTTCTCGACTCCTGGCTACACCTTC; CDR3 protein: CASSFSTPGYTF
clone size: many; J gene: TRBJ1-1; D gene: NA; V gene: TRBV10-3; CDR3 DNA: TGTGCCGGCGGGGAGGCGAACACTGAAGCTTTCTTT; CDR3 protein: CAGGEANTEAFF
clone size: NA; J gene: TRBJ2-7; D gene: NA; V gene: TRBV7-2; CDR3 DNA: TGTGCCAGCAGTTCCTATCAGGGAGGCTACGAGCAGTACTTC; CDR3 protein: CASSSYQGGYEQYF
clone size: many; J gene: TRBJ2-7; D gene: NA; V gene: TRBV5-4; CDR3 DNA: TGTGCCAGCAGCGTACTCGGTAGGTGGGGCGAGCAGTACTTC; CDR3 protein: CASSVLGRWGEQYF
clone size: once; J gene: TRBJ2-2; D gene: TRBD2; V gene: TRBV7-2; CDR3 DNA: TGTGCCAGCAGGGTAGCGGGCGAGAACACCGGGGAGCTGTTTTTT; CDR3 protein: CASRVAGENTGELFF
clone size: few; J gene: TRBJ1-1; D gene: TRBD1; V gene: TRBV9; CDR3 DNA: TGTGCCAGCTCACCACTCGAGGGGGCAACGAACACTGAAGCTTTCTTT; CDR3 protein: CASSPLEGATNTEAFF
clone size: few; J gene: TRBJ1-1; D gene: NA; V gene: TRBV7-9; CDR3 DNA: TGTGCCAGCAGCCCCGCACAAACTGAAGCTTTCTTT; CDR3 protein: CASSPAQTEAFF
clone size: NA; J gene: TRBJ2-3; D gene: TRBD1; V gene: TRBV7-2; CDR3 DNA: TGTGCCAGCAGCTTTCAAGCGGGACAGGGGGCAGATACGCAGTATTTT; CDR3 protein: CASSFQAGQGADTQYF
clone size: many; J gene: TRBJ2-5; D gene: NA; V gene: TRBV14; CDR3 DNA: TGTGCCAGCAGCCAAGTATGGCAGACCCAGTACTTC; CDR3 protein: CASSQVWQTQYF
clone size: many; J gene: TRBJ1-1; D gene: NA; V gene: TRBV13; CDR3 DNA: TGTGCCAGCAGCTTCCACTACGCTGAAGCTTTCTTT; CDR3 protein: CASSFHYAEAFF
clone size: many; J gene: TRBJ2-2; D gene: NA; V gene: TRBV7-2; CDR3 DNA: TGTGCCAGCAGCTTAGCTTCGACCACCGGGGAGCTGTTTTTT; CDR3 protein: CASSLASTTGELFF
clone size: many; J gene: TRBJ1-2; D gene: NA; V gene: TRBV9; CDR3 DNA: TGTGCCAGCAGCCCGAGGGGGGACGGCTACACCTTC; CDR3 protein: CASSPRGDGYTF
clone size: many; J gene: TRBJ1-1; D gene: TRBD1; V gene: TRBV25-1; CDR3 DNA: TGTGCCAGCAGTGAAACGGGGACAGGGGGAAACACTGAAGCTTTCTTT; CDR3 protein: CASSETGTGGNTEAFF
clone size: NA; J gene: TRBJ2-3; D gene: NA; V gene: TRBV9; CDR3 DNA: TGTGCCAGCAGCGTGGAGGGAAGGACTAGCACAGATACGCAGTATTTT; CDR3 protein: CASSVEGRTSTDTQYF
clone size: NA; J gene: TRBJ2-7; D gene: NA; V gene: TRBV5-6; CDR3 DNA: TGTGCCAGCAGCTCGTTGGTGCACGAGCAGTACTTC; CDR3 protein: CASSSLVHEQYF
clone size: NA; J gene: TRBJ1-2; D gene: NA; V gene: TRBV6-5; CDR3 DNA: TGTGCCAGCAGTCCGGGCAGGCCCACCTATGGCTACACCTTC; CDR3 protein: CASSPGRPTYGYTF
clone size: NA; J gene: TRBJ2-1; D gene: TRBD2; V gene: TRBV7-2; CDR3 DNA: TGTGCCAGCAGCTTAAGGTCAGCGGGGGGGTACAATGAGCAGTTCTTC; CDR3 protein: CASSLRSAGGYNEQFF
clone size: NA; J gene: TRBJ1-1; D gene: NA; V gene: TRBV4-3; CDR3 DNA: TGCGCCAGCAGCCAAGATCCAGGGCTGAACACTGAAGCTTTCTTT; CDR3 protein: CASSQDPGLNTEAFF
clone size: few; J gene: TRBJ2-7; D gene: NA; V gene: TRBV12-3/TRBV12-4; CDR3 DNA: TGTGCCAGCAGTGGGGATCCCTACGAGCAGTACTTC; CDR3 protein: CASSGDPYEQYF
clone size: many; J gene: TRBJ1-1; D gene: NA; V gene: TRBV10-3; CDR3 DNA: TGTGCCATCAGTGGCGATCGTGACACTGAAGCTTTCTTT; CDR3 protein: CAISGDRDTEAFF
clone size: many; J gene: TRBJ2-5; D gene: NA; V gene: TRBV20-1; CDR3 DNA: TGCAGTGCTAGAGGGGCCCAAGAGACCCAGTACTTC; CDR3 protein: CSARGAQETQYF
clone size: few; J gene: TRBJ1-1; D gene: NA; V gene: TRBV10-3; CDR3 DNA: TGTGCCATCAGTGAGGCGTCGAACACTGAAGCTTTCTTT; CDR3 protein: CAISEASNTEAFF
clone size: once; J gene: TRBJ2-7; D gene: TRBD2; V gene: TRBV29-1; CDR3 DNA: TGCAGCGTTGAGACTAGCGGGAATTTCTACGAGCAGTACTTC; CDR3 protein: CSVETSGNFYEQYF
clone size: few; J gene: TRBJ2-3; D gene: NA; V gene: TRBV2; CDR3 DNA: TGTGCCAGCACCAGGTCTGACTTCACAGATACGCAGTATTTT; CDR3 protein: CASTRSDFTDTQYF
clone size: few; J gene: TRBJ1-6; D gene: TRBD1; V gene: TRBV7-9; CDR3 DNA: TGCGCCAGCAGCCAAGAAGGCGCCGGGACAGGGGGTGCGCCCCTCCACTTT; CDR3 protein: CASSQEGAGTGGAPLHF
clone size: few; J gene: TRBJ2-7; D gene: NA; V gene: TRBV20-1; CDR3 DNA: TGCAATGCTAGGGCATGGGTCTACGAGCAGTACTTC; CDR3 protein: CNARAWVYEQYF
clone size: NA; J gene: TRBJ2-1; D gene: NA; V gene: TRBV25-1; CDR3 DNA: TGTGCCAGCATCTACAGGGAGGGGAATGAGCAGTTCTTC; CDR3 protein: CASIYREGNEQFF
clone size: NA; J gene: TRBJ1-2; D gene: NA; V gene: TRBV19; CDR3 DNA: TGTGCCAGTGGCGACAGTGCCTACACCTTC; CDR3 protein: CASGDSAYTF
clone size: NA; J gene: TRBJ1-2; D gene: TRBD1; V gene: TRBV27; CDR3 DNA: TGTGCCAGCAGTCCGGTGGACAGGGACGGCTACACCTTC; CDR3 protein: CASSPVDRDGYTF
clone size: NA; J gene: TRBJ1-5; D gene: NA; V gene: TRBV20-1; CDR3 DNA: TGCAGTGCTATGGGGCTAGCGGGGTTAAATGAATATCAGCCCCAGCATTTT; CDR3 protein: CSAMGLAGLNEYQPQHF
clone size: NA; J gene: TRBJ2-6; D gene: NA; V gene: TRBV10-3; CDR3 DNA: TGTGCCATCAGTGACTCCGCTGGGGCCAACGTCCTGACTTTC; CDR3 protein: CAISDSAGANVLTF
clone size: once; J gene: TRBJ1-1; D gene: NA; V gene: TRBV20-1; CDR3 DNA: TGCAGTGCCAGTGGACTGAGGGGACACACTGAAGCTTTCTTT; CDR3 protein: CSASGLRGHTEAFF
clone size: once; J gene: TRBJ2-5; D gene: NA; V gene: TRBV2; CDR3 DNA: TGTGCCGGCAGTTCCCTTCCAACGGGTGGTGGAGAGACCCAGTACTTC; CDR3 protein: CAGSSLPTGGGETQYF
clone size: many; J gene: TRBJ1-2; D gene: NA; V gene: TRBV4-3; CDR3 DNA: TGCGCCAGCAGCGAATCACAGGGAGGATATGGCTACACCTTC; CDR3 protein: CASSESQGGYGYTF
clone size: many; J gene: TRBJ2-7; D gene: TRBD1; V gene: TRBV7-6; CDR3 DNA: TGTGCCAGCAGCCCGGACAGGGAGAGCTACGAGCAGTACTTC; CDR3 protein: CASSPDRESYEQYF
clone size: few; J gene: TRBJ1-1; D gene: NA; V gene: TRBV12-3/TRBV12-4; CDR3 DNA: TGTGCCAGCACCCTAGTACTGAACACTGAAGCTTTCTTT; CDR3 protein: CASTLVLNTEAFF
clone size: many; J gene: TRBJ1-2; D gene: NA; V gene: TRBV12-3/TRBV12-4; CDR3 DNA: TGTGCCAGCAGCCCCGATATACTTTATGGCTACACCTTC; CDR3 protein: CASSPDILYGYTF
clone size: NA; J gene: TRBJ2-7; D gene: NA; V gene: TRBV7-8; CDR3 DNA: TGTGCCAGCAGCTTATGGTGGAACACCGGGGAGCAGTACTTC; CDR3 protein: CASSLWWNTGEQYF
clone size: NA; J gene: TRBJ2-2; D gene: NA; V gene: TRBV7-9; CDR3 DNA: TGTGCCAGCAGCTCCCGCCTAGGCAGCACCGGGGAGCTGTTTTTT; CDR3 protein: CASSSRLGSTGELFF
clone size: few; J gene: TRBJ1-1; D gene: NA; V gene: TRBV19; CDR3 DNA: TGTGCCAGTAGTCCCCCGGGGACCTCGAACACTGAAGCTTTCTTT; CDR3 protein: CASSPPGTSNTEAFF
clone size: NA; J gene: TRBJ2-1; D gene: TRBD2; V gene: TRBV10-3; CDR3 DNA: TGTGCCATCAGTGATACCTCGGGACTAGGCGTCGATGAGCAGTTCTTC; CDR3 protein: CAISDTSGLGVDEQFF
clone size: NA; J gene: TRBJ1-1; D gene: TRBD1; V gene: TRBV7-9; CDR3 DNA: TGTGCCAGCGAAGGGGGGACAGGGTCGACTGAAGCTTTCTTT; CDR3 protein: CASEGGTGSTEAFF
clone size: NA; J gene: TRBJ2-5; D gene: NA; V gene: TRBV5-4; CDR3 DNA: TGTGCCAGCAGTCGGGACACAACGACCCTCCAAGAGACCCAGTACTTC; CDR3 protein: CASSRDTTTLQETQYF
clone size: many; J gene: TRBJ1-2; D gene: TRBD1; V gene: TRBV12-3/TRBV12-4; CDR3 DNA: TGTGCCAGCAGCCTGGGACAGGGATTCAACTACACCTTC; CDR3 protein: CASSLGQGFNYTF
clone size: NA; J gene: TRBJ2-5; D gene: NA; V gene: TRBV7-2; CDR3 DNA: TGTGCCAGCAGCCGGGACGATCAAGAGACCCAGTACTTC; CDR3 protein: CASSRDDQETQYF
clone size: NA; J gene: TRBJ2-5; D gene: NA; V gene: TRBV7-2; CDR3 DNA: TGTGCCAGCAGTCAGGCGCGGTGGGACCAGTACTTC; CDR3 protein: CASSQARWDQYF